This T cell receptor (beta chain) comes out of a study of vaccination effects on CD4 cells after COVID-19. In the study overall: The study sampled a couple of convalescent patients 16 days and one week before vaccination.

Whole-study findings and limits: Both infection-induced and vaccine-induced clones contracted markedly at late post-vaccination timepoints. Convalescent patients were few in the study, and early post-infection timepoints were absent.

After expansion with viral peptide pools in the ViraFEST assay, antigen-specific CD4+ T cells were sequenced. With about ten days of culture completed, CD4+ T cells were isolated. PCR-confirmed SARS-CoV-2 infection occurred in the person between March and December 2020. Turning to this clone: Its specificity is unknown.

Trimming cost V 7 bases and J 0 bases; bases outside gene matches: 3. Germline V gene data show CDR1 as ENHRY and CDR2 as SYGVKD. The CDR3 has 17 residues. The assay was immunoSEQ multiplex PCR, and TCRdb's table has in-frame clones only and misses some. The repertoire holds about 20,000 clones, with around 70% as singletons. The sequences come from CD4+ T cells from PBMCs cultured with SARS-CoV-2 spike peptides, collected before COVID-19 vaccination. This sequence was found in a human donor who had a prior SARS-CoV-2 infection. This chain links TRBV10-3 with TRBJ2-1; 16 bases line up with TRBD2. The CDR3, as DNA: TGTGCCATCAAGGGGACTAGCGGGAGGGGCTCCTACAATGAGCAGTTCTTC. It is translated as CAIKGTSGRGSYNEQFF.